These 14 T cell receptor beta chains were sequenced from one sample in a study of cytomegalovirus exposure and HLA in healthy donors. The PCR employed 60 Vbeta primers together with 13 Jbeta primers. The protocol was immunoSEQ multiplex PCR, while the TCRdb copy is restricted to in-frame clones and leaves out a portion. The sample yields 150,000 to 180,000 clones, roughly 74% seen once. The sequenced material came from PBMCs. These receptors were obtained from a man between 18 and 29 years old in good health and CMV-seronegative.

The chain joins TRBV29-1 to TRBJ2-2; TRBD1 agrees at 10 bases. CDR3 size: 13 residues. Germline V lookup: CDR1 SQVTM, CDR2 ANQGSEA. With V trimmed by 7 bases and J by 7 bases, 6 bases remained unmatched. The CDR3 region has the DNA TGCAGCGGCGGGACAGGGGATCACGGGGAGCTGTTTTTT. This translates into CSGGTGDHGELFF.

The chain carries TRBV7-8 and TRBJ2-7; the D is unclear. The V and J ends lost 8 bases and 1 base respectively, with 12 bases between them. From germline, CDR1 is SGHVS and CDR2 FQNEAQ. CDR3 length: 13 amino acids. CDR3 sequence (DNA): TGTGCCAGCCAGAGAGGCACATCCTACGAGCAGTACTTC. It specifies CASQRGTSYEQYF.

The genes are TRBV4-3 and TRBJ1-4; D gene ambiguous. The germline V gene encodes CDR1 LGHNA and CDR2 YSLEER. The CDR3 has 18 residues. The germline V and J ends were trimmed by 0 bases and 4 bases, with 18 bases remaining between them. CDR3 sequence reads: CASSQDNRQILDNEKLFF. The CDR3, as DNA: TGCGCCAGCAGCCAAGATAACCGCCAGATTCTTGATAATGAAAAACTGTTTTTT.

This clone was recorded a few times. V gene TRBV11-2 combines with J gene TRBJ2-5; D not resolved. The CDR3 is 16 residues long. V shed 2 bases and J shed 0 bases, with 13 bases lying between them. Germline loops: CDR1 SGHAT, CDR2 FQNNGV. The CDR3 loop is CASSLLGTRYQETQYF. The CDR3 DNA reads TGTGCCAGCAGCTTACTGGGCACTCGTTACCAAGAGACCCAGTACTTC.

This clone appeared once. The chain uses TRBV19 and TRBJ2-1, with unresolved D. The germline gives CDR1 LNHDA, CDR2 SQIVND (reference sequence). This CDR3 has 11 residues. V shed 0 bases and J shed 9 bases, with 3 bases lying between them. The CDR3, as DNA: TGTGCCAGTAGTATAGACATTGAGCAGTTCTTC. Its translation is CASSIDIEQFF.

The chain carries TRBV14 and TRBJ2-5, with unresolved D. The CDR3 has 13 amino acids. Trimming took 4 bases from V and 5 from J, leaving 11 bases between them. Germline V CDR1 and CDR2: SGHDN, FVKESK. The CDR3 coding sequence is TGTGCCAGCAGCCTTCAACCAGTGGAGACCCAGTACTTC. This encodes CASSLQPVETQYF.

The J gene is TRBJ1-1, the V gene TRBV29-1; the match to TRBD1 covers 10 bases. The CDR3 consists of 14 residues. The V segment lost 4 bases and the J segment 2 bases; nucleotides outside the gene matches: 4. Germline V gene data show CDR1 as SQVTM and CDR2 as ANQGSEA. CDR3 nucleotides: TGCAGCGTTGTAGGACAGGGGGACAACACTGAAGCTTTCTTT. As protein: CSVVGQGDNTEAFF.

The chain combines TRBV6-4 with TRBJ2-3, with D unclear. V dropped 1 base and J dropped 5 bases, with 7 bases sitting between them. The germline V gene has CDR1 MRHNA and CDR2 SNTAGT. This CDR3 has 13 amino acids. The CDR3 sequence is CASSDLLGDTQYF. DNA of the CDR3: TGTGCCAGCAGTGACTTGCTAGGAGATACGCAGTATTTT.

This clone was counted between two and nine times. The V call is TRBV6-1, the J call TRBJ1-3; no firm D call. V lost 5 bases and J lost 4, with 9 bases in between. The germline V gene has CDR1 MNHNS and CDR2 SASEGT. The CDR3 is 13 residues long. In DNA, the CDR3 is TGTGCCAGCAGTTCCGGACTGGGAAACACCATATATTTT. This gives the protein CASSSGLGNTIYF.

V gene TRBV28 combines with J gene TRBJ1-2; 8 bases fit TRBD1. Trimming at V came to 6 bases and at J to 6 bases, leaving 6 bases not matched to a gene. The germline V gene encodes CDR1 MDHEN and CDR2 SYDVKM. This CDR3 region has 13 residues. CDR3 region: CASRDREYDGYTF. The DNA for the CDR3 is TGTGCCAGCAGGGACAGGGAGTACGATGGCTACACCTTC.

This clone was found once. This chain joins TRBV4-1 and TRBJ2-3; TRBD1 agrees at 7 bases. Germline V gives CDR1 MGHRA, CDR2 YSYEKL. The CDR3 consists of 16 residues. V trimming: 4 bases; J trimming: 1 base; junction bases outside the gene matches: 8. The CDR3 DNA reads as TGCGCCAGCAGCCGGTTGCCCGGACAGGGCACAGATACGCAGTATTTT. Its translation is CASSRLPGQGTDTQYF.

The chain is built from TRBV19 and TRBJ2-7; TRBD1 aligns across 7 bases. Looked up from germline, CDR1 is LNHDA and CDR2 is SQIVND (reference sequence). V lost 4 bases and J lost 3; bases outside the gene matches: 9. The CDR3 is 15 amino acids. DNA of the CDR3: TGTGCCAGTAGTAGAGAACCGGGACAGCACTACGAGCAGTACTTC. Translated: CASSREPGQHYEQYF.

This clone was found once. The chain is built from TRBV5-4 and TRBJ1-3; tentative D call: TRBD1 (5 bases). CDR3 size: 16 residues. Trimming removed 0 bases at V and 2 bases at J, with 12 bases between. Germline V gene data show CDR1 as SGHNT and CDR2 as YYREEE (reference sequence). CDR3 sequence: CASSLDSGAAGNTIYF. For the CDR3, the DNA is TGTGCCAGCAGCTTGGATAGCGGGGCGGCTGGAAACACCATATATTTT.

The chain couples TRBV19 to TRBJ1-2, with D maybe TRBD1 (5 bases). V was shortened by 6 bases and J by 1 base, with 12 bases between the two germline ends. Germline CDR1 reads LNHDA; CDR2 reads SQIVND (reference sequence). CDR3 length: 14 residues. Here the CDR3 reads CASSATDFNYGYTF. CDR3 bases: TGTGCCAGTAGCGCGACAGACTTTAACTATGGCTACACCTTC.